This T cell receptor (beta chain) appears in the sequencing data of a study of CD8 T cells in ankylosing spondylitis. Of note for this clonotype: Its antigen is currently unknown.

Regarding the study as a whole: Reportedly, matched ankylosing spondylitis synovial fluid was significantly enriched for disease-linked clones. Characteristic of ankylosing spondylitis blood, it appeared, was a TCR beta motif comprising eight highly homologous variants. The disease-linked clones had a CD8+ phenotype and low blood frequencies.

Libraries for TCR beta were made by quantitative 5'-RACE with molecular barcodes. TCRdb analysed the 5' RACE reads with MiXCR anew, one entry per CDR3 protein. The sample lists 250,000 to 400,000 distinct CDR3 sequences; approximately 10% were seen once. Sequencing was performed on blood, either unsorted or a sorted T cell fraction (not recorded which). This TCR was recovered from a female donor with ankylosing spondylitis or in good health (not recorded which).

The CDR3 spells CASSNVAGVGYEQYF. Here the CDR3 DNA reads TGTGCCAGCAGCAATGTAGCGGGAGTGGGCTACGAGCAGTACTTC. The J gene is TRBJ2-7, the V gene TRBV11-2; 9 positions match TRBD2. Germline assignment: CDR1 SGHAT and CDR2 FQNNGV. V lost 5 bases to trimming and J lost 3 bases; unmatched junction nucleotides: 8. CDR3 length: 15 amino acids.